This T cell receptor beta chain comes out of a study of blood T cell repertoires in COVID-19. Per the original methods: It was from reference gene primer amplification that nucleated cell counts were estimated. This table comes from immunoSEQ multiplex PCR, and its TCRdb copy is limited to in-frame clones, with some not included. That table is the source of V, J and clone size, and D and trimming were worked out from the DNA. Here the sample spans around 240,000 clones, 86% being singletons. The J segment lost 3 bases and the V segment lost 7 bases, leaving 8 bases of the junction unmatched. CDR3 length: 14 amino acids. Germline values: CDR1 MNHEY, CDR2 SVGAGI. All enrollees were roughly 18 to 100 years old and from roughly 22 US areas.

The sample comprised PBMCs or T cells enriched from blood (not recorded which). The clonotype originates from a woman aged 45-60 years who had recovered from COVID-19. The chain employs TRBV6-5 and TRBJ1-2, with 7 bases matching TRBD1. For the CDR3, the DNA is TGTGCCAGCAAGAACCTCGACAGGGACTATGGCTACACCTTC. This translates into CASKNLDRDYGYTF.